This entry concerns a single T cell receptor (beta chain). Participant age was roughly 18 to 95 years, and participants resided in fewer than 30 US areas. This specimen belongs to a study of blood T cell repertoires in COVID-19. Germline values: CDR1 ENHRY, CDR2 SYGVKD. Trimming removed 8 bases at V and 3 bases at J, with 28 bases between. The CDR3 length is 18 residues. Original handling: Counts of nucleated cells, estimated from reference gene primer amplification, were obtained. The repertoire was sequenced with immunoSEQ multiplex PCR; TCRdb's copy has only in-frame clones and lacks some. That table is the source of V, J and clone size, and D and trimming were worked out from the DNA. The sample contains roughly 360,000 clones, roughly 90% of which appear only once.

The sequence was collected from a woman in her 30s with acute COVID-19. V gene TRBV10-3 combines with J gene TRBJ1-2, with D unclear. Sequenced: PBMCs or T cells enriched from blood (not recorded which). The CDR3 coding sequence is TGTGCCATCCTGGTCGAGGCGCCGAGAAGAGGCTTTGACTATGGCTACACCTTC. Translated: CAILVEAPRRGFDYGYTF.